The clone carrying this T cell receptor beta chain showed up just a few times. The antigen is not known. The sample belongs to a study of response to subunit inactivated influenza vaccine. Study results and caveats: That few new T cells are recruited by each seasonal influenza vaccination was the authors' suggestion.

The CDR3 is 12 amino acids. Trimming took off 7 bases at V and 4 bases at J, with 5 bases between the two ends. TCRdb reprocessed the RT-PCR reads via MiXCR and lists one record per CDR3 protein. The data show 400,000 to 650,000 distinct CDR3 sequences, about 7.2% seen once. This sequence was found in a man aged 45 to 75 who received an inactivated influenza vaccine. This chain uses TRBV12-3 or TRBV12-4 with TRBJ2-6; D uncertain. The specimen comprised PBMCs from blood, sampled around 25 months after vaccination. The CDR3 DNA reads TGTGCCAGCACTACCGGGGCCAACGTCCTGACTTTC. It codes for CASTTGANVLTF.